These T cell receptor beta chains were read from a single sample in a study of shared T cell receptors in the human thymus. Only in-frame clones appear in the TCRdb table, and some are missing; sequencing was by immunoSEQ multiplex PCR. The table includes hundreds of thousands of clones, around 87% detected once. These data are also associated with another study on human thymus T cells.

Sequencing used thymocytes. These receptors originate from a boy in the first two years of life with a congenital heart defect. Both conserved end residues are part of each CDR3. The D gene is left open where the match is weak. The size of a clone is reported for some rows only, either as once, few or many, or as a class for expanded clones.

clone size	V gene	D gene	J gene	CDR3 protein	CDR3 DNA
.	TRBV29-1	.	TRBJ2-3	CSVPGQFSTDTQYF	TGCAGCGTCCCAGGACAGTTTAGCACAGATACGCAGTATTTT
.	TRBV27	TRBD2	TRBJ2-1	CASSFPGTSGSYEQFF	TGTGCCAGCAGTTTTCCCGGGACTAGCGGGAGTTATGAGCAGTTCTTC
.	TRBV6-1	.	TRBJ2-3	CASSEVVPDTQYF	TGTGCCAGCAGTGAAGTAGTGCCAGATACGCAGTATTTT
.	TRBV18	TRBD1	TRBJ1-4	CASSPRTGQGGEKLFF	TGTGCCAGCTCACCCCGGACGGGACAGGGGGGTGAAAAACTGTTTTTT
.	TRBV28	.	TRBJ2-4	CASSYGGGAKNIQYF	TGTGCCAGCAGTTACGGGGGTGGGGCCAAAAACATTCAGTACTTC
.	TRBV13	.	TRBJ1-1	CASSLGPGPIFMNTEAFF	TGTGCCAGCAGCTTAGGCCCAGGGCCCATCTTCATGAACACTGAAGCTTTCTTT
.	TRBV6-6	TRBD1	TRBJ2-5	CASSSEGAGETQYF	TGTGCCAGCAGTTCCGAGGGGGCTGGAGAGACCCAGTACTTC
once	TRBV15	.	TRBJ2-7	CATSRELQRLGSEQYF	TGTGCCACCAGCAGAGAACTACAGCGGCTAGGTAGCGAGCAGTACTTC
few	TRBV10-3	TRBD2	TRBJ2-3	CAISVLAGSTDTQYF	TGTGCCATCAGTGTGCTAGCGGGGTCCACAGATACGCAGTATTTT
.	TRBV27	.	TRBJ1-5	CASSNRENQPQHF	TGTGCCAGCAGTAACAGGGAAAATCAGCCCCAGCATTTT
few	TRBV12-5	.	TRBJ2-3	CASVSKPAADTQYF	TGTGCTAGTGTCTCCAAACCGGCGGCAGATACGCAGTATTTT
.	TRBV5-6	TRBD1	TRBJ1-5	CASSSDRDSSNQPQHF	TGTGCCAGCAGCTCGGACAGGGATTCCAGCAATCAGCCCCAGCATTTT
.	TRBV6-1	.	TRBJ2-3	CASRTQGTDTQYF	TGTGCCAGCAGGACACAGGGAACAGATACGCAGTATTTT
.	TRBV14	.	TRBJ2-5	CASSPYTGYQETQYF	TGTGCCAGCAGCCCCTACACGGGGTACCAAGAGACCCAGTACTTC
.	TRBV6-5	.	TRBJ2-1	CASRKPSANEQFF	TGTGCCAGCAGAAAACCTAGTGCGAATGAGCAGTTCTTC
once	TRBV5-3	.	TRBJ2-5	CARSLEVRGLAGLYQETQYF	TGTGCCAGAAGCTTGGAGGTTCGGGGTCTAGCCGGGCTGTACCAAGAGACCCAGTACTTC
.	TRBV19	.	TRBJ2-7	CASSKDRYEQYF	TGTGCCAGTAGTAAAGACAGGTACGAGCAGTACTTC
.	TRBV28	TRBD2	TRBJ2-3	CASSLRPPGGSGCTDTQYF	TGTGCCAGCAGTTTACGGCCCCCGGGAGGTAGCGGATGCACAGATACGCAGTATTTT
.	TRBV4-3	TRBD2	TRBJ2-7	CASSQDSGRGDYEQYF	TGCGCCAGCAGCCAAGATTCGGGGCGGGGGGACTACGAGCAGTACTTC
.	TRBV7-2	.	TRBJ1-1	CASSQGTSLGDTEAFF	TGTGCCAGCAGCCAAGGGACTTCCCTCGGGGACACTGAAGCTTTCTTT
few	TRBV10-3	TRBD1	TRBJ1-6	CAISESEGGTGPPSPLHF	TGTGCCATCAGTGAGTCGGAGGGAGGGACAGGGCCCCCTTCACCCCTCCACTTT
.	TRBV27	.	TRBJ2-7	CASRHNRADYEQYF	TGTGCCAGCAGACATAACAGGGCGGACTACGAGCAGTACTTC
.	TRBV5-1	TRBD1	TRBJ2-5	CASSLEDREETQYF	TGCGCCAGCAGCTTGGAGGACAGGGAAGAGACCCAGTACTTC
.	TRBV4-3	.	TRBJ1-2	CASSQVPAGHEEGYTF	TGCGCCAGCAGCCAAGTCCCCGCGGGGCACGAGGAAGGCTACACCTTC